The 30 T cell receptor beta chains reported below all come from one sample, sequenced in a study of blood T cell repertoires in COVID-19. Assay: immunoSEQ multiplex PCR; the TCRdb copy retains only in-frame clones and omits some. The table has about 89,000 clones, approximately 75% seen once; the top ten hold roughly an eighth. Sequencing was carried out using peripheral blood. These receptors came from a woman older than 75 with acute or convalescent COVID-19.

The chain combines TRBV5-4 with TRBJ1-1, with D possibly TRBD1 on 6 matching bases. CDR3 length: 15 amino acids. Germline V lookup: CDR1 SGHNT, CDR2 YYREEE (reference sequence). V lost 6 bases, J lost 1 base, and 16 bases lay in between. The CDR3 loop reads CASKIGGKGNTEAFF. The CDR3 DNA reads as TGTGCCAGCAAGATAGGGGGAAAAGGGAACACTGAAGCTTTCTTT.

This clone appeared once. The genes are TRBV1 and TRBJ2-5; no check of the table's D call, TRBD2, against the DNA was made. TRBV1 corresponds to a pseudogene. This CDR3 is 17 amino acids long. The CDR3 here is CTSSLSGRGRPYETQYF. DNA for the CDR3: TGCACCAGCAGCCTTTCCGGGCGGGGGCGACCATACGAGACCCAGTACTTC.

The CDR3 region is CASSSRPRSYGYTF. The CDR3 DNA reads as TGTGCCAGCAGTTCCCGCCCACGGTCCTATGGCTACACCTTC. V is TRBV6-2 or TRBV6-3 and J is TRBJ1-2; D gene ambiguous. This CDR3 is 14 amino acids long. Looked up from germline, CDR1 is MNHEY and CDR2 is SVGEGT. Trimming took off 4 bases at V and 4 bases at J, with 13 bases between the two ends.

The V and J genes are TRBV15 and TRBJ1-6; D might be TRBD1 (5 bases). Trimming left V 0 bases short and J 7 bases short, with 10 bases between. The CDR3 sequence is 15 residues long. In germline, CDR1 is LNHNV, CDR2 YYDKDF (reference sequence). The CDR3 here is CATSRDQGGNSPLHF. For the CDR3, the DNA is TGTGCCACCAGCAGAGATCAGGGCGGAAATTCACCCCTCCACTTT. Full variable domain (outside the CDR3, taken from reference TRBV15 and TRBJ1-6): DAMVIQNPRYQVTQFGKPVTLSCSQTLNHNVMYWYQQKSSQAPKLLFHYYDKDFNNEADTPDNFQSRRPNTSFCFLDIRSPGLGDTAMYLCATSRDQGGNSPLHFGNGTRLTVT.

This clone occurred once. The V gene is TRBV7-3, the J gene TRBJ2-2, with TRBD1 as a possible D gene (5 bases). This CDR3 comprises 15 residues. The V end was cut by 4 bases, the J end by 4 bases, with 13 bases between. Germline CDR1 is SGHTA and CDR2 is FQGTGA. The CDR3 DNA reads TGTGCCAGCAGCTCCACAGGATCGCCCACCGGGGAGCTGTTTTTT. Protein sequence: CASSSTGSPTGELFF.

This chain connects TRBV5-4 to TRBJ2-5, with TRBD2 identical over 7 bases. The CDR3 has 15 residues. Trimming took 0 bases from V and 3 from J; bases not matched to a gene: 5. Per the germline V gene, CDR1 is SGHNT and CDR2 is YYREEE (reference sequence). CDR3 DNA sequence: TGTGCCAGCAGCTTGGTAAGCGGGGCTGAAGAGACCCAGTACTTC. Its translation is CASSLVSGAEETQYF.

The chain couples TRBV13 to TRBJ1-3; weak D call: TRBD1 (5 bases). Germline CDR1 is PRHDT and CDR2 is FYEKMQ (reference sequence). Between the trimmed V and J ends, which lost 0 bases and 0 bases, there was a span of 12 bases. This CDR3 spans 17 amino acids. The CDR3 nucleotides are TGTGCCAGCAGCTTAGGCCGGGGGACGGGCTCTGGAAACACCATATATTTT. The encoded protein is CASSLGRGTGSGNTIYF.

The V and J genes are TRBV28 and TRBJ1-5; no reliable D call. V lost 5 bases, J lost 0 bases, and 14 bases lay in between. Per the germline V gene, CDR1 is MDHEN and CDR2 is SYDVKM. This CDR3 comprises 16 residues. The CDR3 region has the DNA TGTGCCAGCAGTCCTGCCTGGGCCTATAGCAATCAGCCCCAGCATTTT. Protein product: CASSPAWAYSNQPQHF.

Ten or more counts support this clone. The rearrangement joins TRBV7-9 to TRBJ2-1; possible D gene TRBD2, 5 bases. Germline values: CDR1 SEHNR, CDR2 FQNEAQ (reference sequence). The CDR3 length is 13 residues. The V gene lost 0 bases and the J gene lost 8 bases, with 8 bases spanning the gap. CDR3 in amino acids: CASSLAFSDEQFF. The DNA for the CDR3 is TGTGCCAGCAGCTTAGCTTTTAGCGATGAGCAGTTCTTC.

This CDR3 reads CASSTADRVSYGYTF. For the CDR3, the DNA is TGCGCCAGCAGCACGGCAGACAGGGTCTCCTATGGCTACACCTTC. This chain joins TRBV5-1 and TRBJ1-2, with 7 bases fitting TRBD1. The V gene's germline CDR1 is SGHRS and CDR2 YFSETQ. The CDR3 runs to 15 residues. Germline trimming cut 4 bases from V and 4 bases from J; bases unmatched to any gene: 10.

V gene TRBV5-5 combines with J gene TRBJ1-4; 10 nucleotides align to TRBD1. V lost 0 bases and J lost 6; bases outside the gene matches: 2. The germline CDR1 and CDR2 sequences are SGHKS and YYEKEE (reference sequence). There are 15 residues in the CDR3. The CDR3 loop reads CASSLDGTGDEKLFF. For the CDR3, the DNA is TGTGCCAGCAGCTTGGATGGGACAGGGGATGAAAAACTGTTTTTT.

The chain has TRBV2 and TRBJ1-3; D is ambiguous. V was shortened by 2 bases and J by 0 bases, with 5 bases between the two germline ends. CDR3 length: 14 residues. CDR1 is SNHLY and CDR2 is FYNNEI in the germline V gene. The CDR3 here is CASSEPRSGNTIYF. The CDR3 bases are TGTGCCAGCAGTGAACCCCGCTCTGGAAACACCATATATTTT.

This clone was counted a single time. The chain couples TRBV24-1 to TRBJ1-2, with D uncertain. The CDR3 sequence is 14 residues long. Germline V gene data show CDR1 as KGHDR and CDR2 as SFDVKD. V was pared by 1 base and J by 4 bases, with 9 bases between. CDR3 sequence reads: CATSDFEGSYGYTF. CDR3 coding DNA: TGTGCCACCAGTGATTTCGAGGGAAGCTATGGCTACACCTTC.

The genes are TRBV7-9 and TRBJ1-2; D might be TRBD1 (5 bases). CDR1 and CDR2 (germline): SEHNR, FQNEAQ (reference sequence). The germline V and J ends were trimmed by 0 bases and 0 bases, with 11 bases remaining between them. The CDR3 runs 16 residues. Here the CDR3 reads CASSLAGDLANYGYTF. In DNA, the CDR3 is TGTGCCAGCAGCTTAGCGGGGGACTTAGCTAACTATGGCTACACCTTC. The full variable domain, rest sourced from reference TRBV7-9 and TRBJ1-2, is DTGVSQNPRHKITKRGQNVTFRCDPISEHNRLYWYRQTLGQGPEFLTYFQNEAQLEKSRLLSDRFSAERPKGSFSTLEIQRTEQGDSAMYLCASSLAGDLANYGYTFGSGTRLTVV.

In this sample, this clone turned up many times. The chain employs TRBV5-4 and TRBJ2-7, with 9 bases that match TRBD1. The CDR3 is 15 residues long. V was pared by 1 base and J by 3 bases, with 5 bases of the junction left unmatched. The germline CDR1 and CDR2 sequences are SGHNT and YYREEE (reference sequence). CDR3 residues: CASSLRGQGNYEQYF. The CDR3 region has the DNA TGTGCCAGCAGCTTGAGGGGACAGGGAAACTACGAGCAGTACTTC.

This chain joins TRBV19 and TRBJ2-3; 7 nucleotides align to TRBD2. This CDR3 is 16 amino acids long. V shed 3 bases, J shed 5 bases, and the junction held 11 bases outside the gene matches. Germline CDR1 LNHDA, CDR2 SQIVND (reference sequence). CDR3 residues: CASSIPAMSGGDTQYF. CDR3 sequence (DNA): TGTGCCAGTAGTATCCCCGCCATGTCGGGAGGAGATACGCAGTATTTT. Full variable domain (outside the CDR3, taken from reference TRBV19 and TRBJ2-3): DGGITQSPKYLFRKEGQNVTLSCEQNLNHDAMYWYRQDPGQGLRLIYYSQIVNDFQKGDIAEGYSVSREKKESFPLTVTSAQKNPTAFYLCASSIPAMSGGDTQYFGPGTRLTVL.

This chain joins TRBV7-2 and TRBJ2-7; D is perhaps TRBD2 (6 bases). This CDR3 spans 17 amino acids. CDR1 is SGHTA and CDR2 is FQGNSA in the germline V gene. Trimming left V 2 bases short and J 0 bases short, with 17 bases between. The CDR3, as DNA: TGTGCCAGCAGCTTATGGGTTATCGGGGGAGGCTCCTACGAGCAGTACTTC. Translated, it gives CASSLWVIGGGSYEQYF. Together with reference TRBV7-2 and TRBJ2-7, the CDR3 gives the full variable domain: GAGVSQSPSNKVTEKGKDVELRCDPISGHTALYWYRQSLGQGLEFLIYFQGNSAPDKSGLPSDRFSAERTGGSVSTLTIQRTQQEDSAVYLCASSLWVIGGGSYEQYFGPGTRLTVT.

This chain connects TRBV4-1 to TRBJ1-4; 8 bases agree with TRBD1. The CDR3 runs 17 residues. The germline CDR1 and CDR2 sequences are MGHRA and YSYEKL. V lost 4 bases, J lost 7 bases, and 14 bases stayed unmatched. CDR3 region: CASSRLLLQGEGEKLFF. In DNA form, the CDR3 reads TGCGCCAGCAGCCGCTTATTATTACAGGGGGAGGGTGAAAAACTGTTTTTT.

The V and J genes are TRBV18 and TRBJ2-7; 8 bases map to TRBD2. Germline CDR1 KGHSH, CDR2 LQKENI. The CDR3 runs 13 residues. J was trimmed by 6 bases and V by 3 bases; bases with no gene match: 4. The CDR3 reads CASSPAGGGEQYF. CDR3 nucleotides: TGTGCCAGCTCACCGGCGGGGGGAGGCGAGCAGTACTTC.

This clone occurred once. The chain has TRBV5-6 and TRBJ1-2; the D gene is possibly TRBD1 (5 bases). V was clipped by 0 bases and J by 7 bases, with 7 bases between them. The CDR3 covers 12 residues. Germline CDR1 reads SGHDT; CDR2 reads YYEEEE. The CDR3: CASSLGQSGYTF. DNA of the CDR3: TGTGCCAGCAGCTTGGGACAGTCTGGCTACACCTTC.

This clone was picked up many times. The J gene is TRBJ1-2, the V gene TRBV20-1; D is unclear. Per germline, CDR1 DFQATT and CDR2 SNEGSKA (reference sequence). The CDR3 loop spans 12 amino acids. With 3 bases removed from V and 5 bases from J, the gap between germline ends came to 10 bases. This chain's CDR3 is CSASKQNYGYTF. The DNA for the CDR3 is TGCAGTGCTAGTAAACAGAATTATGGCTACACCTTC.

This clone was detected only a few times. The CDR3: CATSRSRHRGGGYTF. The DNA for the CDR3 is TGTGCCACCAGCAGATCCCGCCACAGGGGGGGCGGCTACACCTTC. The chain couples TRBV15 to TRBJ1-2, with 8 bases fitting TRBD1. The CDR3 has 15 amino acids. With V trimmed by 2 bases and J by 8 bases, 10 bases remained unmatched. Germline CDR1 reads LNHNV; CDR2 reads YYDKDF (reference sequence).

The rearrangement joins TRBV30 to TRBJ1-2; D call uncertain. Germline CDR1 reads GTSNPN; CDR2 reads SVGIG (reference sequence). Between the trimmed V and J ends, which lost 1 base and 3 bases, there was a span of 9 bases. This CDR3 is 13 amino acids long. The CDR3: CAWSEKHDYGYTF. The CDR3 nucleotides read TGTGCCTGGAGTGAAAAACACGACTATGGCTACACCTTC. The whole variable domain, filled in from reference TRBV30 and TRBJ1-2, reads SQTIHQWPATLVQPVGSPLSLECTVEGTSNPNLYWYRQAAGRGLQLLFYSVGIGQISSEVPQNLSASRPQDRQFILSSKKLLLSDSGFYLCAWSEKHDYGYTFGSGTRLTVV.

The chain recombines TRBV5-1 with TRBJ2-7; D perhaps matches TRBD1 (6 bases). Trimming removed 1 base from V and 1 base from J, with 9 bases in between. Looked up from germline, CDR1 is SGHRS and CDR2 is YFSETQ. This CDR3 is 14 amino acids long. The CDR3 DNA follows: TGCGCCAGCAGCTTGCAGGGGCATTCCTACGAGCAGTACTTC. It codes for CASSLQGHSYEQYF.

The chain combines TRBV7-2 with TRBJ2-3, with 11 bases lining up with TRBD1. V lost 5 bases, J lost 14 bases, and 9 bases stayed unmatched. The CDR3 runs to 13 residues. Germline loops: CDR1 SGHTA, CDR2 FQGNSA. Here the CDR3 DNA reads TGTGCCAGCAGCCCAACGACCGGGACAGGGGGGTATTTT. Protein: CASSPTTGTGGYF.

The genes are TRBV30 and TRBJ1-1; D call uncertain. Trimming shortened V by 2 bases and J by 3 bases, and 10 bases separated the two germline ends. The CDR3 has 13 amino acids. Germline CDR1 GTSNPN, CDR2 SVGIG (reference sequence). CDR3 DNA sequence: TGTGCCTGGAGTCCTACAGCTTACACTGAAGCTTTCTTT. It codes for CAWSPTAYTEAFF.

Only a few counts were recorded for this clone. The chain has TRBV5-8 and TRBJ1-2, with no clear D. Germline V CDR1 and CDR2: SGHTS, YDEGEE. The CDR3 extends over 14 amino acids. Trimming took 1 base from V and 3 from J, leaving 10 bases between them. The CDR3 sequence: CASSLYEGYYGYTF. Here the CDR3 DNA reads TGTGCCAGCAGCTTGTACGAGGGCTACTATGGCTACACCTTC. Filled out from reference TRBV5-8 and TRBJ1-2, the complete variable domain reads EAGVTQSPTHLIKTRGQQATLRCSPISGHTSVYWYQQALGLGLQFLLWYDEGEERNRGNFPPRFSGRQFPNYSSELNVNALELEDSALYLCASSLYEGYYGYTFGSGTRLTVV.

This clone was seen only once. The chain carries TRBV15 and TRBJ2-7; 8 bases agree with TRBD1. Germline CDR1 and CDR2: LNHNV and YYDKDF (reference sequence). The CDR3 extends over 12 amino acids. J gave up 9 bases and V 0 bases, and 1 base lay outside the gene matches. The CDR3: CATSRDTGGQYF. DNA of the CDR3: TGTGCCACCAGCAGAGATACAGGGGGGCAGTACTTC.

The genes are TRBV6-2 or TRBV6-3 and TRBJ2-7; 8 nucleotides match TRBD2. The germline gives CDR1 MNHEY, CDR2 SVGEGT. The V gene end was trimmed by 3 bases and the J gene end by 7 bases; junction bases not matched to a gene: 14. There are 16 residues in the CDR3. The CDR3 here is CASSYVAGKPTGEQYF. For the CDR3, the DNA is TGTGCCAGCAGTTATGTAGCGGGGAAGCCTACGGGGGAGCAGTACTTC.

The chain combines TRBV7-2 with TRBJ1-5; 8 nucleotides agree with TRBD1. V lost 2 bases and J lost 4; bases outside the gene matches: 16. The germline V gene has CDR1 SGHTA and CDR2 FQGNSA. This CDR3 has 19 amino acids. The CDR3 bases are TGTGCCAGCAGCTTATCTTTCAGGGGGCGGTCAGTGATGAATCAGCCCCAGCATTTT. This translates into CASSLSFRGRSVMNQPQHF.